This note documents a single TCR beta chain sequence. Its antigen is unknown. The sample holds no much larger clone one base away, and base qualities are not on file. TCR CDR3 regions were amplified from genomic DNA by multiplex PCR using the deep immunoSEQ assay. Extracted genomic DNA from each cell subset was spread evenly across all wells of several immunoSEQ 96-well plates, with each plate serving as a replicate. For sorted subsets, each replicate PCR was loaded with roughly 200 ng genomic DNA, equivalent to about 30,000 T cell genomes. The purified libraries were quantified using a Qubit 3.0 fluorometer, sized with a Bioanalyzer 2100, and then quantified again using the KAPA Library Quantification kit. Every immunoSEQ 96-well plate was sequenced on a dedicated single-read 150-cycle Illumina NextSeq 550 flow cell. The study's own analysis went as follows. Because the immunoSEQ output included only junctional sequences and no quality scores, the filtering could not be the same as the filtering used for full-length reads. Sequences were annotated with PyIR, a Python wrapper for IgBLAST v1.9, using IMGT germline references to assign V/J genes and CDR3. Reads with weak V/J assignments (E-value above 1e-6), missing CDR3, stop codons, out-of-frame junctions, or ambiguous translated residues were removed. V3J clonotypes were defined as sequences sharing the same inferred V gene, J gene, and CDR3 amino acid sequence. Percentage overlap between repertoires was computed as shared unique clonotypes divided by the size of the smaller repertoire. Richness of each repertoire was evaluated using RTK rarefaction, the Chao1 estimator, and Recon v2.1 estimates of unobserved clonotypes. Generation probabilities were computed with OLGA for all TCRbeta clonotypes obtained by the gDNA method from a few donors. Not all clones reach the TCRdb copy of this immuneACCESS table, which keeps in-frame sequences only. Checked studies attribute under half of the gap to unresolved V genes and leave the rest unexplained. The DNA gave D and trimming, while V, J and clone size come from that table. The sample yields about 1 million clones; 75% were counted once. The ten largest make up approximately 1.5% of the sample.

The donors were healthy, HIV-negative adults with no recently reported acute infections or vaccinations. Every donor was a Caucasian adult residing in Nashville, Tennessee, USA. CD4+ T cells were enriched by magnetic negative selection, after which naive cells were positively selected on CD45RA and the negative fraction was taken as the memory subset. Blood was obtained by leukapheresis, after which PBMCs were separated by Ficoll-Histopaque density gradient centrifugation and cryopreserved in liquid nitrogen vapor phase. Analytical flow cytometry was used to check the purity and quantity of each magnetically sorted T cell population. Genomic DNA was isolated from every sorted fraction and measured by UV absorbance on a Nanodrop 2000c. The sample comes from a study of shared clonotypes between healthy human individuals (dated by TCRdb to 2020 to 2022). For the study in its entirety: Three men and a couple of women, aged 18 to 49 years, made up the cohort. Per donor, three plates each were used for CD4 naive and CD4 memory, two for CD8 naive, and one for CD8 memory. To estimate repertoire size and how much clonotype sharing occurs between individuals, the study deeply sequenced the blood TCR repertoires of roughly 5 healthy adults. Libraries were prepared and TCR repertoires were sequenced by different laboratories using diverse techniques, in order to increase sequencing depth and limit assay-specific biases. Each donor's leukapheresis produced roughly between roughly 0.9 and 8.9 billion PBMCs.

Trimming removed 1 base from V and 7 bases from J; the gene matches leave 17 bases unexplained. Based on the germline V gene, the CDR1 and CDR2 sequences are LGHNA and YSLEER. The CDR3, cysteine through phenylalanine, is 19 amino acids long. CDR3 DNA only is kept here, 57 bases in frame from base 1. Broad study findings and their caveats: Across a handful of donors, approximately 4.9% of naive CD4, approximately 4% of naive CD8, under 2.5% of memory CD4, and approximately 0.4% of memory CD8 clonotypes were shared. Because the study included a small number of donors, the genetic and exposure-history diversity represented was limited. Sampling was restricted to blood, and TCR repertoires in tissue are likely to differ from TCR repertoires in blood. Rarefaction of sorted-subset datasets indicated incomplete sequencing despite the large sequencing depth. Based on pairwise subsampling, the degree of clonotype sharing among donors was expected to be affected by sequencing depth. Larger estimated clonotype richness was generally found for naive subsets than for memory subsets. Compared with non-shared clonotypes, clonotypes shared by all four sorted-subset donors had higher generation probabilities.

The sample was memory CD4+ T cells sorted from blood. The sample's cell subset or site, from its label and the paper: CD45RA-negative fraction. The receptor was derived from a man in his late teens or twenties in good health. The sequence links TRBV4-3 to TRBJ2-1, and 9 junctional nucleotides match TRBD2. The bases are TGCGCCAGCAGCCAAGTCCCGGGAAGTAGCGGGAGTTCAGGTAATGAGCAGTTCTTC. This encodes CASSQVPGSSGSSGNEQFF.